Following are 9 T cell receptor beta chains from one sample sequenced in a study of response to subunit inactivated influenza vaccine. Via MiXCR, TCRdb re-called the RT-PCR reads, giving one row per CDR3 protein. Of around 530,000 distinct CDR3 sequences listed, approximately 15% are singletons. The source was CD4+ T cells sorted from PBMCs, collected 23 to 25 months after vaccination. These receptors were taken from a man between 45 and 75 years old who received an inactivated influenza vaccine.

Only a few counts were recorded for this clonotype. The chain is built from TRBV2 and TRBJ1-4; weak D call: TRBD1 (5 bases). Germline values: CDR1 SNHLY, CDR2 FYNNEI. The germline V and J ends were trimmed by 7 bases and 3 bases, with 15 bases remaining between them. The CDR3 loop spans 15 amino acids. CDR3 sequence (DNA): TGTGCCAGCAAGGAAAGTCGGGGGGCTAATGAAAAACTGTTTTTT. Protein sequence: CASKESRGANEKLFF.

This clonotype was counted a few times. The rearrangement links TRBV20-1 to TRBJ2-1; D is tentatively TRBD1 or TRBD2 (5 bases each). V shed 3 bases and J shed 8 bases, with 14 bases lying between them. This CDR3 comprises 13 residues. The V gene's germline CDR1 is DFQATT and CDR2 SNEGSKA (reference sequence). The CDR3 loop is CSASWGFLDEQFF. The DNA for the CDR3 is TGCAGTGCTAGCTGGGGGTTTTTGGATGAGCAGTTCTTC.

CDR3 in DNA: TGTGCCAGCAGTGCCCTGGGGGGACAGGGTTCCCAAGAGACCCAGTACTTC. Residues: CASSALGGQGSQETQYF. The rearrangement links TRBV6-1 to TRBJ2-5; 9 nucleotides align to TRBD1. CDR1 and CDR2 from the germline V gene are MNHNS and SASEGT. V lost 4 bases and J lost 1; bases outside the gene matches: 10. CDR3 size: 17 residues.

The chain has TRBV5-6 and TRBJ2-1; 10 positions agree with TRBD1. CDR1 is SGHDT and CDR2 is YYEEEE in the germline V gene. The V and J ends lost 3 bases and 6 bases, in that order; junction bases with no gene match: 3. This CDR3 has 14 amino acids. CDR3 nucleotide sequence: TGTGCCAGCAGCTGGGGACAGGGGTCCAATGAGCAGTTCTTC. This encodes CASSWGQGSNEQFF.

This clonotype has ten or more counts. This chain joins TRBV6-5 and TRBJ2-7; D ambiguous. The V end was cut by 0 bases, the J end by 2 bases, with 8 bases between. The CDR3 length is 14 residues. Germline V gene lookup returns CDR1 MNHEY and CDR2 SVGAGI. CDR3 residues: CASSYSTAAYEQYF. The CDR3 nucleotides are TGTGCCAGCAGTTACTCGACTGCGGCCTACGAGCAGTACTTC.

V is TRBV5-1 and J is TRBJ2-5; the D is unclear. V was clipped by 0 bases and J by 2 bases, with 14 bases between them. There are 16 residues in the CDR3. Germline V gene lookup returns CDR1 SGHRS and CDR2 YFSETQ. DNA for the CDR3: TGCGCCAGCAGCTTGGATCCTAGTGGTTCTCAAGAGACCCAGTACTTC. The encoded protein is CASSLDPSGSQETQYF.

Only a few counts were recorded for this clonotype. V is TRBV20-1 and J is TRBJ2-1, with D possibly being TRBD2 (5 bases). This CDR3 comprises 14 residues. Trimming removed 3 bases at V and 0 bases at J, with 9 bases between. Looked up from germline, CDR1 is DFQATT and CDR2 is SNEGSKA (reference sequence). DNA for the CDR3: TGCAGTGCTAGGACTACACGCTCCTACAATGAGCAGTTCTTC. It codes for CSARTTRSYNEQFF.

This clonotype was seen a handful of times. V is TRBV25-1 and J is TRBJ2-5; a possible D gene is TRBD1 (5 bases). The ends were cut back, 5 bases at V and 7 bases at J, with 11 bases in the middle. The CDR3 totals 12 residues. Germline V lookup: CDR1 MGHDK, CDR2 SYGVNS. Here the CDR3 DNA reads TGTGCCAGCAGTAAACAGGCGGTGACCCAGTACTTC. Its protein product is CASSKQAVTQYF.

This clonotype came up a few times. The CDR3 sequence: CASSQLRDWNTGELFF. The CDR3 nucleotides are TGCGCCAGCAGCCAGCTCCGGGACTGGAACACCGGGGAGCTGTTTTTT. The chain employs TRBV4-1 and TRBJ2-2; TRBD2 might be the D (6 bases). The V gene lost 3 bases and the J gene lost 1 base, with 12 bases spanning the gap. This CDR3 contains 16 residues. Per germline, CDR1 MGHRA and CDR2 YSYEKL.